These 4 T cell receptor beta chains came from one sample sequenced in a study of neurological immune-mediated disorders. TCRdb ran MiXCR on the 5' RACE reads and lists one entry per CDR3 protein. The sample records 28,000 or so distinct CDR3 sequences, over 12% being singletons. Sequences were obtained from PBMCs. Source of these receptors: a man in his 70s in good health.

This clonotype was seen at least ten times. The chain carries TRBV7-2 and TRBJ2-7; TRBD2 agrees at 12 bases. The CDR3 totals 14 residues. V gave up 2 bases and J gave up 7 bases; unmatched junction bases: 3. The germline gives CDR1 SGHTA, CDR2 FQGNSA. The CDR3 DNA follows: TGTGCCAGCAGCTTACTAGCGGGGGGGGAAGAGCAGTACTTC. This translates into CASSLLAGGEEQYF.

The genes are TRBV14 and TRBJ2-1; 10 bases map to TRBD2. V lost 5 bases to trimming and J lost 6 bases; unmatched junction nucleotides: 7. The CDR3 loop spans 15 amino acids. CDR1 and CDR2 (germline): SGHDN, FVKESK. DNA of the CDR3: TGTGCCAGCAGCTTCCGACTAGCGGGTACCAATGAGCAGTTCTTC. It is translated as CASSFRLAGTNEQFF.

This clonotype was seen many times. The V call is TRBV5-1, the J call TRBJ1-4; D is unresolved. The CDR3 contains 15 residues. V was clipped by 4 bases and J by 0 bases, with 10 bases between them. Germline CDR1 and CDR2: SGHRS and YFSETQ. CDR3 loop: CASSEQATTNEKLFF. The CDR3 DNA sequence: TGCGCCAGCAGCGAGCAGGCGACAACTAATGAAAAACTGTTTTTT. Looking up the rest from reference TRBV5-1 and TRBJ1-4 gives the full variable domain: KAGVTQTPRYLIKTRGQQVTLSCSPISGHRSVSWYQQTPGQGLQFLFEYFSETQRNKGNFPGRFSGRQFSNSRSEMNVSTLELGDSALYLCASSEQATTNEKLFFGSGTQLSVL.

The sample holds many counts of this clonotype. The chain couples TRBV5-1 to TRBJ2-3, with a possible D match to TRBD2 (7 bases). Germline CDR1 SGHRS, CDR2 YFSETQ. The CDR3 has 15 residues. V lost 0 bases and J lost 8, with 16 bases in between. The CDR3 region is CASSLEGGGQSTQYF. The CDR3 DNA is TGCGCCAGCAGCTTGGAAGGGGGGGGGCAATCTACGCAGTATTTT.